These 16 T cell receptor beta chains were sequenced from one sample in a study of CD8+ T cells in alopecia areata. Markers including CD4, CD8alpha, NKG2D and NKG2ACE guided sorting of pooled cutaneous lymph node cells. cDNA prepared by RNA extraction and subsequent reverse transcription served as the template for sequencing. The table came from immunoSEQ multiplex PCR; TCRdb's copy has only in-frame clones and leaves some out. This sample has 250,000 or so clones, each found more than once. The sequencing sample was made of CD4+ T cells sorted from a lymph node. These receptors were taken from a C3H/HeJ mouse with alopecia areata. This line is of MHC haplotype H2-k.

This clone was counted between two and nine times. Mouse gene names apply. The read stops 3 residues short of the end of the CDR3; the missing end is completed from the germline J gene. The chain employs TRBV13-3 and TRBJ1-6; 9 bases align to TRBD1. TRBJ1-6 is an open reading frame whose function is uncertain. V trimming: 5 bases; J trimming: 5 bases; junction bases outside the gene matches: 5. Germline CDR1 is NNHDY and CDR2 is SYVADS. There are 15 residues in the CDR3. This chain's CDR3 is CASRRDRENNSPLYF. The CDR3 DNA, read in part, is TGTGCCAGCAGAAGGGACAGGGAGAATAATTCGCCC.

Ten or more counts support this clone. Gene and germline names: mouse. The read is 3 residues too short to cover the CDR3 end, so that end is filled in from the germline J gene. The chain recombines TRBV13-1 with TRBJ1-6; D gene uncertain. TRBJ1-6 is known as an ORF, though its function is uncertain. The CDR3 sequence is 14 residues long. Trimming took off 0 bases at V and 5 bases at J, with 6 bases between the two ends. Germline values: CDR1 NSHNY, CDR2 SYGAGN. The CDR3 is CASSDVQDNSPLYF. The CDR3 DNA, read in part, is TGTGCCAGCAGTGATGTGCAGGATAATTCGCCC.

This clone was counted a few times. Gene and germline names: mouse. The read falls 4 residues short of the CDR3 end, and the missing part is taken from the germline J gene. Within the sample, other DNA sequences also encode this same CDR3. The rearrangement joins TRBV19 to TRBJ2-7; 7 nucleotides match TRBD2. V gave up 1 base and J gave up 0 bases; unmatched junction bases: 4. This CDR3 spans 15 amino acids. Germline lookup yields CDR1 FNHDT and CDR2 SITEND (reference sequence). The DNA read from the CDR3 is TGTGCCAGCAGTATACCGGCTGGGGGCTCCTAT. It is translated as CASSIPAGGSY. The whole CDR3 region reads CASSIPAGGSYEQYF.

This clone was seen a few times. Genes here carry mouse names. Other DNA sequences from this sample encode an identical CDR3 as well. CDR3 bases read: TGTGCCAGCAGTCCCGGGGGGGCGCTGTATGCT. It encodes CASSPGGALYA. The whole CDR3 sequence reads CASSPGGALYAEQFF. The rearrangement uses TRBV19 and TRBJ2-1; 8 positions agree with TRBD2. With the read ending 4 residues before the CDR3 end, the germline J gene is used to fill in that end. Germline CDR1 FNHDT, CDR2 SITEND (reference sequence). The J segment lost 4 bases and the V segment lost 4 bases, leaving 7 bases of the junction unmatched. The CDR3 is made up of 15 amino acids.

This clone was seen only a few times. Mouse germline and gene names are used. The read ends 4 residues early relative to the CDR3; the germline J gene fills the gap. V and J are TRBV13-2 and TRBJ2-7; a weak D match, TRBD2 (6 bases). The CDR3 runs 11 residues. Germline values: CDR1 NNHNN, CDR2 SYGAGS (reference sequence). CDR3: CASGRGDEQYF. The part of the CDR3 DNA that was read is TGTGCCAGCGGTCGGGGGGAT.

This clone was detected a few times. Germline and genes here are mouse. The CDR3 end lies 4 residues beyond the end of the read and is filled in from the germline J gene. The rearrangement joins TRBV13-2 to TRBJ1-2; 9 bases match TRBD1. This CDR3 is 14 amino acids long. V gave up 2 bases and J gave up 4 bases; unmatched junction bases: 3. Germline values: CDR1 NNHNN, CDR2 SYGAGS (reference sequence). The CDR3 is CASGEGTGISDYTF. Incomplete CDR3 DNA: TGTGCCAGCGGTGAAGGGACAGGGATCTCC.

This clone was recorded a few times. Mouse germline and gene names are used. The read terminates 4 residues ahead of where the CDR3 ends, so the germline J gene completes it. This same CDR3 is encoded by further DNA sequences in the sample. The V and J genes are TRBV14 and TRBJ2-7; TRBD1 is a possible D gene (5 bases). The length of the CDR3 is 13 residues. Germline loops: CDR1 SGHDT, CDR2 FRDEAV. CDR3 loop: CASSFPDSYEQYF. The covered CDR3 bases are TGTGCCAGCAGTTTCCCCGACAGTTAT.

This clone was observed a handful of times. Gene labels here are mouse ones. From the germline J gene comes the end of the CDR3, since the read stops 4 residues before it. This CDR3 is also generated by other DNA sequences in the sample. This chain joins TRBV31 and TRBJ2-1, with TRBD2 identical over 8 bases. The length of the CDR3 is 12 residues. Germline V CDR1 and CDR2: GKSSPN, SITVG. The DNA read from the CDR3 is TGTGCCTGGAGTCTGGGGGGGCCT. Its protein is CAWSLGGP. The whole CDR3 protein reads CAWSLGGPEQFF.

This clone was detected ten times or more. Here the gene names and germline are mouse. The read ends 4 residues before the CDR3 terminus; that terminus is restored from the germline J gene. The rearrangement links TRBV17 to TRBJ2-1, with D perhaps matching TRBD1 (6 bases). V was clipped by 0 bases and J by 1 base, with 10 bases between them. The germline CDR1 and CDR2 sequences are MNHDT and YYDKIL. The CDR3 totals 16 residues. The chain's CDR3 is CASSREGTPNYAEQFF. The sequenced part of the CDR3 DNA is TGTGCTAGCAGTAGAGAGGGGACACCGAACTATGCT.

This clone was counted ten times or more. Gene names and germline match the mouse. The DNA ends 4 residues before the CDR3 does, and the rest of the CDR3 is filled in from the germline J gene. In the same sample, other DNA sequences code for this CDR3. The V call is TRBV19, the J call TRBJ2-2, with D uncertain. V was trimmed by 1 base and J by 2 bases, leaving 3 bases between them. The CDR3 extends over 13 amino acids. Germline V gene lookup returns CDR1 FNHDT and CDR2 SITEND (reference sequence). Partial CDR3 DNA: TGTGCCAGCAGTATACAGAACACCGGG. Protein product: CASSIQNTG. The CDR3, in full, reads CASSIQNTGQLYF.

A note on this clone: Gene names are the mouse ones. The DNA ends 4 residues before the CDR3 does, and the rest of the CDR3 is filled in from the germline J gene. This same CDR3 is encoded by further DNA sequences in the sample. The chain employs TRBV5 and TRBJ2-2; 7 bases agree with TRBD2. This CDR3 region has 17 residues. In germline, CDR1 is LGHNA, CDR2 YNLKQL (reference sequence). The V and J ends lost 0 bases and 0 bases, in that order; junction bases with no gene match: 4. CDR3 loop: CASSQDLLGANTGQLYF. Incomplete CDR3 DNA: TGTGCCAGCAGCCAAGATCTCCTGGGGGCAAACACCGGG.

This clone was picked up a small number of times. Gene names denote mouse genes. The sequence runs out 4 residues before the end of the CDR3; the remainder is reconstructed from the germline J gene. The rearrangement uses TRBV1 and TRBJ1-2; TRBD1 aligns across 11 bases. The CDR3 has 14 residues. Germline lookup yields CDR1 NSQYPW and CDR2 LRSPGD (reference sequence). Partial CDR3 DNA: TGCACCTGCAGTCGGACAGGGGGCGGGTCC. Residues: CTCSRTGGGS. The whole CDR3 sequence is CTCSRTGGGSDYTF.

This clone appeared many times. Gene names are mouse gene names. Sequencing ends 4 residues short of the CDR3 end; the germline J gene provides the rest. V is TRBV17 and J is TRBJ2-3, with 7 bases aligning to TRBD1. This CDR3 spans 16 amino acids. J lost 0 bases, V lost 1 base, and 4 bases had no gene match. Germline V lookup: CDR1 MNHDT, CDR2 YYDKIL. CDR3 loop: CASSRGGQTSAETLYF. Partial CDR3 DNA: TGTGCTAGCAGTAGAGGGGGACAGACTAGTGCAGAA. The entire variable domain, with the rest obtained from reference TRBV17 and TRBJ2-3, is as follows: DTTVKQNPRYKLARVGKPVNLICSQTMNHDTMYWYQKKPNQAPKLLLFYYDKILNREADTFEKFQSSRPNNSFCSLYIGSAGLEYSAMYLCASSRGGQTSAETLYFGSGTRLTVL.

Of note for this clone: Mouse germline and gene names are used. Coverage ceases 3 residues before the CDR3 finishes, and the germline J gene fills in the end. The chain joins TRBV13-1 to TRBJ1-6, with D maybe TRBD1 (5 bases). TRBJ1-6 is an ORF, with its function uncertain. V was shortened by 6 bases and J by 0 bases, with 10 bases between the two germline ends. The germline CDR1 and CDR2 sequences are NSHNY and SYGAGN. There are 15 residues in the CDR3. Partial CDR3 DNA: TGTGCCAGCAAAAGACAGAGTTCCTATAATTCGCCC. Translated: CASKRQSSYNSP. In full, the CDR3 reads CASKRQSSYNSPLYF.

Turning to this clone: Gene names and germline match the mouse. The read falls 4 residues short of the CDR3 end, and the missing part is taken from the germline J gene. This chain links TRBV19 with TRBJ2-5, with TRBD1 as a possible D gene (6 bases). The CDR3 runs to 13 residues. Germline lookup yields CDR1 FNHDT and CDR2 SITEND (reference sequence). The covered CDR3 bases are TGTGCCAGCACCCCCGACAGGAAAGAC. Translation: CASTPDRKD. The CDR3 in its entirety is CASTPDRKDTQYF. The variable domain in full, with the rest retrieved from reference TRBV19 and TRBJ2-5, is GGIITQTPKFLIGQEGQKLTLKCQQNFNHDTMYWYRQDSGKGLRLIYYSITENDLQKGDLSEGYDASREKKSSFSLTVTSAQKNEMAVFLCASTPDRKDTQYFGPGTRLLVL.

This clone was recorded a few times. Each gene name is a mouse one. The read gets to within 4 residues of the CDR3 end, and the germline J gene fills in the rest. The gene calls are TRBV13-2 and TRBJ2-5, with 9 bases identical to TRBD2. The CDR3 sequence is 15 residues long. J was trimmed by 1 base and V by 3 bases; bases with no gene match: 3. Germline CDR1 reads NNHNN; CDR2 reads SYGAGS (reference sequence). The CDR3 reads CASGGLGAYQDTQYF. The DNA read from the CDR3 is TGTGCCAGCGGTGGACTGGGGGCCTACCAAGAC.